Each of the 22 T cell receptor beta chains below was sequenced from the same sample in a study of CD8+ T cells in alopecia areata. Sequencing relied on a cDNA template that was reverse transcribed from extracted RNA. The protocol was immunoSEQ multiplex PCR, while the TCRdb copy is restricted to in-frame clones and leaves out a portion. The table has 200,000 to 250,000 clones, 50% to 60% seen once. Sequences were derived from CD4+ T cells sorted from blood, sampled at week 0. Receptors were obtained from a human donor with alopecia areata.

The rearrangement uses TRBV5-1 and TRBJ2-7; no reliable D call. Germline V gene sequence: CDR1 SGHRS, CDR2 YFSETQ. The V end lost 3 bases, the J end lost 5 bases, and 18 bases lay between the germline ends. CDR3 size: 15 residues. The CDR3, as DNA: TGCGCCAGCAGCTCACAAATCGCAGCCCCGGACGAGCAGTACTTC. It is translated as CASSSQIAAPDEQYF.

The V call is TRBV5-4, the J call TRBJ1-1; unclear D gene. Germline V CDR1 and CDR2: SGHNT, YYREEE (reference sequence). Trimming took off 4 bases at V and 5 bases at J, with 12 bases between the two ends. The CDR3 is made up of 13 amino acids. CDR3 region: CASSLFWGTEAFF. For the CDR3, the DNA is TGTGCCAGCAGCCTCTTCTGGGGAACTGAAGCTTTCTTT.

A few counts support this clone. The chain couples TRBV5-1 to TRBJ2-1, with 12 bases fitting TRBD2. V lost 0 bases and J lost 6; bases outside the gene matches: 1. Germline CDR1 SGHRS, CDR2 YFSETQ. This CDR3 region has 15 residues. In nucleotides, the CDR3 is TGCGCCAGCAGCTTGGGACTAGCGGGAGTCAATGAGCAGTTCTTC. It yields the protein CASSLGLAGVNEQFF.

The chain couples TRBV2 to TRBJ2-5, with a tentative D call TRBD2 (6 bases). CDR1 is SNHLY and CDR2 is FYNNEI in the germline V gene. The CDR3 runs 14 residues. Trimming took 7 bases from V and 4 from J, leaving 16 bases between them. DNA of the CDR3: TGTGCCAGCACCCCTGGGGATAGCGGAGAGACCCAGTACTTC. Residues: CASTPGDSGETQYF.

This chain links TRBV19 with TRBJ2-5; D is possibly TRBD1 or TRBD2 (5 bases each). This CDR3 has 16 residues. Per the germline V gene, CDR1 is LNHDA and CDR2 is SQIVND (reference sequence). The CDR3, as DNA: TGTGCTACCAAGTCTGTGGGGATGGGGACCCAAGAGACCCAGTACTTC. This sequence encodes CATKSVGMGTQETQYF.

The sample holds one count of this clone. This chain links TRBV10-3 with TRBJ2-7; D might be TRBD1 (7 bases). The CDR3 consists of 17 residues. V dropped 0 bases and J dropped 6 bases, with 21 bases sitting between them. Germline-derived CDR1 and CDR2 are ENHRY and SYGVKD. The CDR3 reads CAISESAGQPTVGEQYF. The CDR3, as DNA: TGTGCCATCAGTGAGTCTGCGGGACAGCCGACAGTCGGCGAGCAGTACTTC.

CDR3 region: CASSRGEDYGYTF. CDR3 DNA sequence: TGCGCCAGCAGCCGAGGAGAGGACTATGGCTACACCTTC. The chain has TRBV5-1 and TRBJ1-2, with D unresolved. Germline lookup yields CDR1 SGHRS and CDR2 YFSETQ. CDR3 size: 13 residues. Deletions cut 4 bases from V and 3 bases from J, with 10 bases between.

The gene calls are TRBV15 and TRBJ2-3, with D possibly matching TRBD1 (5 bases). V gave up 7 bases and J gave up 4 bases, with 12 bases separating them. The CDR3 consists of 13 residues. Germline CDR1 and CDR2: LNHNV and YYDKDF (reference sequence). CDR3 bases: TGTGCCACCAAACACTCCAGGGCAGATACGCAGTATTTT. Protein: CATKHSRADTQYF.

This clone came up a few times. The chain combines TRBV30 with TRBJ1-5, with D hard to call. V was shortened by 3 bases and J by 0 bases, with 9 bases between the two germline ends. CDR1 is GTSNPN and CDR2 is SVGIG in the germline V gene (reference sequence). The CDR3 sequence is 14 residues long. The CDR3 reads CAWSATNSNQPQHF. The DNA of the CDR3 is TGTGCCTGGAGCGCGACTAATAGCAATCAGCCCCAGCATTTT.

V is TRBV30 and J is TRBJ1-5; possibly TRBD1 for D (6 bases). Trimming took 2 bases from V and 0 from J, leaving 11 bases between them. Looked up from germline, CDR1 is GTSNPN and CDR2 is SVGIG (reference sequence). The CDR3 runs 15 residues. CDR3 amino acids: CAWSLGTNSNQPQHF. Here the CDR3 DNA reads TGTGCCTGGAGTCTGGGGACAAATAGCAATCAGCCCCAGCATTTT.

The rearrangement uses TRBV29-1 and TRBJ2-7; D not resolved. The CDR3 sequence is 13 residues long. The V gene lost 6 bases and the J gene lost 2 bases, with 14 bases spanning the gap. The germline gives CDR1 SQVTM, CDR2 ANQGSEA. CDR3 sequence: CSVHPLSPYEQYF. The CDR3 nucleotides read TGCAGCGTACACCCACTCAGCCCCTACGAGCAGTACTTC.

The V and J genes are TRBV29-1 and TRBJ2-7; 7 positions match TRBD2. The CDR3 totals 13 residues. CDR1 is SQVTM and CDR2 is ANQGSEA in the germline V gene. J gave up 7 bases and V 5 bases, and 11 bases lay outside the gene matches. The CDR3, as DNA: TGCAGCGTTTTAGCGACCTCGGGGGGTGAGCAGTACTTC. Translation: CSVLATSGGEQYF.

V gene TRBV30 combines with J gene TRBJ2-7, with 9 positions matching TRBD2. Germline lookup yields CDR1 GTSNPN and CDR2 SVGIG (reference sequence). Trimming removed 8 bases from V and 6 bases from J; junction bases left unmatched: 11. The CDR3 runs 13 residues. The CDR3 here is CASKLAGAAEQYF. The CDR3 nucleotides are TGTGCCAGCAAATTAGCGGGAGCAGCCGAGCAGTACTTC. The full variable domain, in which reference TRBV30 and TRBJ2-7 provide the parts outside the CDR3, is SQTIHQWPATLVQPVGSPLSLECTVEGTSNPNLYWYRQAAGRGLQLLFYSVGIGQISSEVPQNLSASRPQDRQFILSSKKLLLSDSGFYLCASKLAGAAEQYFGPGTRLTVT.

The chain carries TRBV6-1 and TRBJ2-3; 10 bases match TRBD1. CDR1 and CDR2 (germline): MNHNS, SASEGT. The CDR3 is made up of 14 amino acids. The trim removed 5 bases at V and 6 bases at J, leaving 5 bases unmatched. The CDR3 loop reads CASSRDRGYDTQYF. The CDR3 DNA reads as TGTGCCAGCAGTCGGGACAGGGGTTACGATACGCAGTATTTT.

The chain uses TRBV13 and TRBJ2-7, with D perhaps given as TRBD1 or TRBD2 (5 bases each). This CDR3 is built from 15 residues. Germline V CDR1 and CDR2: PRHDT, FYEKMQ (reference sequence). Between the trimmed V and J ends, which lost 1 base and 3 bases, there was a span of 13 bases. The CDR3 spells CASSLAKRDDYEQYF. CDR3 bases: TGTGCCAGCAGCTTAGCCAAGAGGGACGACTACGAGCAGTACTTC.

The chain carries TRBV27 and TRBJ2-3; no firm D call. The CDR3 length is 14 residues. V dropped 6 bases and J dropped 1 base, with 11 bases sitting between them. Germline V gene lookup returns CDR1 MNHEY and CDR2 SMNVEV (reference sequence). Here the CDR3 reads CASSLTRGTDTQYF. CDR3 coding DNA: TGTGCCAGCAGCTTAACCCGGGGCACAGATACGCAGTATTTT.

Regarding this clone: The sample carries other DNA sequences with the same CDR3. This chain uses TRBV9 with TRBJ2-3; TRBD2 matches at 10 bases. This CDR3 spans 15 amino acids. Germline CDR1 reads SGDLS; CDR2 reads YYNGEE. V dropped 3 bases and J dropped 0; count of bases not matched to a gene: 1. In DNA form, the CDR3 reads TGTGCCAGCAGCGAGACTAGCGGGAGCACAGATACGCAGTATTTT. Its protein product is CASSETSGSTDTQYF. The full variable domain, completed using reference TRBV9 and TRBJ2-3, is DSGVTQTPKHLITATGQRVTLRCSPRSGDLSVYWYQQSLDQGLQFLIQYYNGEERAKGNILERFSAQQFPDLHSELNLSSLELGDSALYFCASSETSGSTDTQYFGPGTRLTVL.

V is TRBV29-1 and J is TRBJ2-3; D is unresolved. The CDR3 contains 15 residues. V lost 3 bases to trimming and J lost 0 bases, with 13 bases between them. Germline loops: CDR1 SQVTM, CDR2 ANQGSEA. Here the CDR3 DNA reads TGCAGCGTTGAGGTCTACGCCTCTAGCACAGATACGCAGTATTTT. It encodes CSVEVYASSTDTQYF.

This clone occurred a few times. The CDR3 sequence is CASRADRGSPLHF. The CDR3 coding sequence is TGTGCCAGCAGGGCTGACAGGGGATCACCCCTCCACTTT. The chain combines TRBV2 with TRBJ1-6, with 8 bases fitting TRBD1. Per the germline V gene, CDR1 is SNHLY and CDR2 is FYNNEI. This CDR3 contains 13 residues. V was pared by 6 bases and J by 10 bases, with 5 bases of the junction left unmatched.

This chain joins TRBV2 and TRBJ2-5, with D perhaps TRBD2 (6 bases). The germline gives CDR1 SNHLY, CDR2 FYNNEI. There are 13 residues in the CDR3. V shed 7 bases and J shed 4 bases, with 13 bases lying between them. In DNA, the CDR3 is TGTGCCAGCATACCGGAGGGCCGAGAGACCCAGTACTTC. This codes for CASIPEGRETQYF.

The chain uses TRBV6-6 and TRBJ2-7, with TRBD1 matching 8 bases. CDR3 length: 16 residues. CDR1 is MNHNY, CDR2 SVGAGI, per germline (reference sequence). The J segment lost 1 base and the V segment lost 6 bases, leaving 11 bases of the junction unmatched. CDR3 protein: CASSPQQGVPSYEQYF. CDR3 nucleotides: TGTGCCAGCAGCCCTCAACAGGGGGTCCCTTCCTACGAGCAGTACTTC.

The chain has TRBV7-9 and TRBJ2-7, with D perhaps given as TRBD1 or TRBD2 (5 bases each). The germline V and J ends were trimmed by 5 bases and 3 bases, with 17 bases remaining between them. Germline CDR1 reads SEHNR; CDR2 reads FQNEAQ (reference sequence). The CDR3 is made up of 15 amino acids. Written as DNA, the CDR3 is TGTGCCAGCAGCCATACGACGGGGCAGGGCTACGAGCAGTACTTC. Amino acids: CASSHTTGQGYEQYF. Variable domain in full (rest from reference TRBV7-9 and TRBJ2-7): DTGVSQNPRHKITKRGQNVTFRCDPISEHNRLYWYRQTLGQGPEFLTYFQNEAQLEKSRLLSDRFSAERPKGSFSTLEIQRTEQGDSAMYLCASSHTTGQGYEQYFGPGTRLTVT.